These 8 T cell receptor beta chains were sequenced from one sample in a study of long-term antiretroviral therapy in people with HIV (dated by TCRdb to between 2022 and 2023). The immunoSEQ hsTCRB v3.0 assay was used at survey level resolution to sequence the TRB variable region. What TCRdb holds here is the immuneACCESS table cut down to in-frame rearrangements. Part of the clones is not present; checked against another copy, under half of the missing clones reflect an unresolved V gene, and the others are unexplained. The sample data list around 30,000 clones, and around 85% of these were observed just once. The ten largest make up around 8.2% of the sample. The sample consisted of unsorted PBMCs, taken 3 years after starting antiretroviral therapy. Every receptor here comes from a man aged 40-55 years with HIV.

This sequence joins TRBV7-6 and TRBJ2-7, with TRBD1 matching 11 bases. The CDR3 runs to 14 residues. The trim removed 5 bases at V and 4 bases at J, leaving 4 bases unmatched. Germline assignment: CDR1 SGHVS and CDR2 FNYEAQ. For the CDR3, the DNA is TGTGCCAGCAGCCAAGGACAGGGGGCGTACGAGCAGTACTTC. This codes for CASSQGQGAYEQYF.

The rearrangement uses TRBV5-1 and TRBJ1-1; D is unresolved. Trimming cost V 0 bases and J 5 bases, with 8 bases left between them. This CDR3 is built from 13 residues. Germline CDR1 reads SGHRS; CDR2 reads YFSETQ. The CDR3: CASSLGAPTEAFF. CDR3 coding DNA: TGCGCCAGCAGCTTGGGGGCCCCGACTGAAGCTTTCTTT.

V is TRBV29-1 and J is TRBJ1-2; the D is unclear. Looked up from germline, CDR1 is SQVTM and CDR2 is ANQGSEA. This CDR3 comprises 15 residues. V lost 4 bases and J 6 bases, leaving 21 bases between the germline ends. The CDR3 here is CSVVEGIGVRHGYTF. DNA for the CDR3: TGCAGCGTTGTAGAGGGTATCGGGGTAAGGCATGGCTACACCTTC.

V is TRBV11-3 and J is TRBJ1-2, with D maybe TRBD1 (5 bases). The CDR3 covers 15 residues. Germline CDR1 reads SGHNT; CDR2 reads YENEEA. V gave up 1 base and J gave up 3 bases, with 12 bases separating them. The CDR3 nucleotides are TGTGCCAGCAGCTTAGGGGGCGTCGGAGACTATGGCTACACCTTC. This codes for CASSLGGVGDYGYTF.

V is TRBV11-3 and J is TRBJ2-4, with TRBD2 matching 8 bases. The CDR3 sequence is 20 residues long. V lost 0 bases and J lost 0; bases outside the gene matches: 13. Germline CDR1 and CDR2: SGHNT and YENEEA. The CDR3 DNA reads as TGTGCCAGCAGCTTAGATCGGGAGGGCGTAAGTTTTCCAGCCAAAAACATTCAGTACTTC. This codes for CASSLDREGVSFPAKNIQYF.

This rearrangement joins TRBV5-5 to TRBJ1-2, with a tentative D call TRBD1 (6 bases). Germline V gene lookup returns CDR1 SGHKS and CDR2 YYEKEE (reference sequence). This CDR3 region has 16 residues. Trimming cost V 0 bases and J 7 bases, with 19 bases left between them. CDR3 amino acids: CASSLVFTGIQGGYTF. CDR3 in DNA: TGTGCCAGCAGCTTGGTTTTTACGGGGATACAGGGTGGCTACACCTTC. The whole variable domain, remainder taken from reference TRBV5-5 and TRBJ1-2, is DAGVTQSPTHLIKTRGQQVTLRCSPISGHKSVSWYQQVLGQGPQFIFQYYEKEERGRGNFPDRFSARQFPNYSSELNVNALLLGDSALYLCASSLVFTGIQGGYTFGSGTRLTVV.

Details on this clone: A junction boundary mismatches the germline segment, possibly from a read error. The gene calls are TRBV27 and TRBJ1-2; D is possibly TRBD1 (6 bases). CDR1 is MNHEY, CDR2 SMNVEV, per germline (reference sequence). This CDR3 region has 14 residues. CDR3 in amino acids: CASSLRGANYGYTF. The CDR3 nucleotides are TGTGCCAGCAGTTTAAGGGGGGCGAACTACGGCTACACCTTC.

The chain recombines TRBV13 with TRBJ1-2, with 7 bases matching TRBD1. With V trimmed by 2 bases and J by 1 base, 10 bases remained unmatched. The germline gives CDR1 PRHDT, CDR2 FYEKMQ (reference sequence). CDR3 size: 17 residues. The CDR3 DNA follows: TGTGCCAGCAGCTTAATGGTCGACAGGGACTATAACTATGGCTACACCTTC. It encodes CASSLMVDRDYNYGYTF.